The present T cell receptor (beta chain) was sequenced within a study of T-cell reconstitution after alpha-beta-depleted transplantation in children. V was shortened by 2 bases and J by 5 bases, with 10 bases between the two germline ends. Germline CDR1 MNHEY, CDR2 SMNVEV (reference sequence). The CDR3 contains 14 residues. Unique molecular identifiers tagged the TCRbeta library. TCRdb ran MiXCR on the PCR reads and lists one entry per CDR3 protein. The data contain fewer than 550,000 distinct CDR3 sequences, about a tenth of them singletons. The receptor was derived from a human donor who donated a stem cell graft to a child with acute myeloid leukemia. The genes are TRBV27 and TRBJ2-1, with D perhaps matching TRBD1 (5 bases). The input for sequencing was PBMCs from the stem cell graft donor, taken from the stem cell graft. Here the CDR3 DNA reads TGTGCCAGCAGTTTAGCAGGGCCCCACAATGAGCAGTTCTTC. Translating gives CASSLAGPHNEQFF.